A single sample is the source of the 14 T cell receptor beta chains below, sequenced in a study of blood T cells in healthy people across ages. Using a J-beta primer mix together with a sample-barcoded 5' primer, a second PCR was run for about 6 to 11 cycles. TCRdb re-called the 5' RACE reads through MiXCR, storing one row per CDR3 protein. The table records 700,000 to 900,000 distinct CDR3 sequences, roughly 50% of them present only once. The sequencing sample was made of blood. The receptors here all came from a man older than 75 in good health.

The genes are TRBV28 and TRBJ1-1, with 7 bases aligning to TRBD1. The germline V gene encodes CDR1 MDHEN and CDR2 SYDVKM. V gave up 4 bases and J gave up 3 bases; unmatched junction bases: 5. The CDR3 runs 14 residues. Written as DNA, the CDR3 is TGTGCCAGCAGTTACAGGGGCCCCTACACTGAAGCTTTCTTT. This gives the protein CASSYRGPYTEAFF.

The gene calls are TRBV7-9 and TRBJ2-6; weak D call: TRBD1 (5 bases). Deletions cut 3 bases from V and 0 bases from J, with 12 bases between. The germline gives CDR1 SEHNR, CDR2 FQNEAQ (reference sequence). The CDR3 runs to 17 residues. Here the CDR3 DNA reads TGTGCCAGCAGCTTGGACACCAAAGGCTCTGGGGCCAACGTCCTGACTTTC. This translates into CASSLDTKGSGANVLTF.

This clonotype was detected only a few times. The chain uses TRBV9 and TRBJ2-7; a possible D gene is TRBD2 (5 bases). The CDR3 length is 14 residues. The V end was cut by 0 bases, the J end by 2 bases, with 9 bases between. From germline, CDR1 is SGDLS and CDR2 YYNGEE. The CDR3 reads CASSVDASPYEQYF. The CDR3, as DNA: TGTGCCAGCAGCGTAGACGCTAGCCCCTACGAGCAGTACTTC.

This clonotype was found a few times. The chain employs TRBV7-2 and TRBJ1-1; D is perhaps TRBD1 (5 bases). The CDR3 is 15 residues long. CDR1 and CDR2 (germline): SGHTA, FQGNSA. V lost 1 base to trimming and J lost 8 bases, with 17 bases between them. CDR3 protein: CASSLDGVGTEEAFF. The CDR3 DNA sequence: TGTGCCAGCAGCTTAGATGGCGTGGGGACGGAGGAAGCTTTCTTT.

DNA for the CDR3: TGCAGTGCTAGTAGGATTGAGGGTGGTGAGCAGTTCTTC. It codes for CSASRIEGGEQFF. The rearrangement uses TRBV20-1 and TRBJ2-1, with TRBD2 as a possible D gene (5 bases). The CDR3 has 13 residues. Germline-derived CDR1 and CDR2 are DFQATT and SNEGSKA (reference sequence). The germline V and J ends were trimmed by 3 bases and 9 bases, with 15 bases remaining between them.

The rearrangement links TRBV27 to TRBJ2-3, with 8 positions matching TRBD2. The CDR3 extends over 14 amino acids. The trim removed 7 bases at V and 14 bases at J, leaving 17 bases unmatched. In germline, CDR1 is MNHEY, CDR2 SMNVEV (reference sequence). The CDR3 here is CASNPSGGHRYAYF. The CDR3 nucleotides read TGTGCCAGCAACCCCAGCGGGGGCCACAGATACGCGTATTTT.

The gene calls are TRBV20-1 and TRBJ2-3, with a tentative D call TRBD2 (5 bases). Trimming left V 7 bases short and J 2 bases short, with 10 bases between. The germline V gene encodes CDR1 DFQATT and CDR2 SNEGSKA (reference sequence). The CDR3 consists of 12 residues. The CDR3 loop is CSGLFLTDTQYF. The CDR3 nucleotides are TGCAGTGGACTATTTCTCACAGATACGCAGTATTTT.

Only a few counts were recorded for this clonotype. This chain connects TRBV11-1 to TRBJ2-1; the D gene is possibly TRBD2 (6 bases). The CDR3 totals 15 residues. Trimming removed 6 bases from V and 4 bases from J, with 16 bases in between. In germline, CDR1 is SGHAT, CDR2 FQDESV (reference sequence). CDR3 protein: CASSPGGPGYNEQFF. Written as DNA, the CDR3 is TGTGCCAGCAGTCCTGGAGGGCCGGGGTACAATGAGCAGTTCTTC.

The CDR3: CSASRLTSGFQETQYF. DNA for the CDR3: TGCAGTGCTAGTCGTCTGACTAGCGGGTTCCAAGAGACCCAGTACTTC. V usage is TRBV20-1 and J usage is TRBJ2-5; 10 nucleotides agree with TRBD2. The V segment lost 3 bases and the J segment 1 base; nucleotides outside the gene matches: 8. Looked up from germline, CDR1 is DFQATT and CDR2 is SNEGSKA (reference sequence). The CDR3 is made up of 16 amino acids.

CDR3 sequence reads: CASSEGVWEQYF. DNA of the CDR3: TGTGCCAGCAGTGAGGGGGTTTGGGAGCAGTACTTC. The chain combines TRBV6-1 with TRBJ2-7; D assignment may be TRBD1 or TRBD2 (5 bases each). V was shortened by 3 bases and J by 7 bases, with 10 bases between the two germline ends. Per the germline V gene, CDR1 is MNHNS and CDR2 is SASEGT. CDR3 length equals 12 residues.

This chain connects TRBV5-1 to TRBJ2-5; TRBD2 agrees at 10 bases. Trimming removed 4 bases from V and 1 base from J; junction bases left unmatched: 10. Germline CDR1 SGHRS, CDR2 YFSETQ. The CDR3 totals 17 residues. CDR3: CASSMNGASGSQETQYF. As DNA, the CDR3 is TGCGCCAGCAGCATGAATGGCGCTAGCGGGAGCCAAGAGACCCAGTACTTC.

This chain connects TRBV27 to TRBJ2-1, with 9 bases identical to TRBD2. Germline-derived CDR1 and CDR2 are MNHEY and SMNVEV (reference sequence). Trimming took 0 bases from V and 7 from J; bases not matched to a gene: 7. There are 16 residues in the CDR3. The CDR3 loop is CASSLSTAGGGNEQFF. DNA of the CDR3: TGTGCCAGCAGTTTATCGACGGCGGGAGGGGGGAATGAGCAGTTCTTC.

The chain joins TRBV4-1 to TRBJ1-2; D ambiguous. This CDR3 is 12 amino acids long. V was trimmed by 0 bases and J by 6 bases, leaving 5 bases between them. Germline V gives CDR1 MGHRA, CDR2 YSYEKL. CDR3 region: CASSQELDGYTF. CDR3 sequence (DNA): TGCGCCAGCAGCCAAGAACTAGATGGCTACACCTTC.

This clonotype was counted between two and nine times. J is TRBJ2-1 and V is TRBV29-1; the D is unclear. The CDR3 is 12 amino acids. Germline-derived CDR1 and CDR2 are SQVTM and ANQGSEA. V was pared by 6 bases and J by 8 bases, with 14 bases between. DNA of the CDR3: TGCAGCGTCGGCCGGGTAATCCATGAGCAGTTCTTC. Its protein is CSVGRVIHEQFF.